The 31 T cell receptor beta chains presented below share a single source sample, sequenced in a study of vaccination and CD4 T cells after COVID-19. Cultured CD4+ T cell DNA was sequenced using the Oncomine TCR Beta short-read assay. TCRdb analysed the PCR reads with MiXCR anew, one entry per CDR3 protein. The profile covers about 6,600 distinct CDR3 sequences, with around half appearing a single time and about 24% taken by the ten largest. Described treatment: approximately nine-day PBMC culture with coronavirus spike peptide pools or control peptides (ViraFEST assay). Ahead of the COVID-19 pandemic (2011-2018), the CD4+ T cells of the unexposed donor were collected. These receptors' targets are unknown. Sequencing used CD4+ T cells from blood, cultured in vitro. Every receptor here comes from a human donor in good health.

This clonotype appeared a few times. The CDR3 DNA reads TGTGCCAGCAGTTTAAACCCACCGTCCTCGTTAGCTTTCTTT. It encodes CASSLNPPSSLAFF. The gene calls are TRBV27 and TRBJ1-1; no clear D. The V and J ends lost 2 bases and 10 bases respectively, with 17 bases between them. The CDR3 has 14 residues. The germline gives CDR1 MNHEY, CDR2 SMNVEV (reference sequence).

This clonotype was seen only a few times. The chain combines TRBV7-2 with TRBJ2-7; no clear D. Between the trimmed V and J ends, which lost 5 bases and 4 bases, there was a span of 12 bases. CDR3 length equals 13 residues. Germline-derived CDR1 and CDR2 are SGHTA and FQGNSA. The chain's CDR3 is CASSTPTAYEQYF. CDR3 DNA sequence: TGTGCCAGCAGCACCCCGACCGCGTACGAGCAGTACTTC.

The chain couples TRBV20-1 to TRBJ2-3; D gene ambiguous. This CDR3 region has 14 residues. Germline V lookup: CDR1 DFQATT, CDR2 SNEGSKA (reference sequence). With 1 base removed from V and 0 bases from J, the gap between germline ends came to 8 bases. The CDR3 sequence is CSARVVTSTDTQYF. CDR3 bases: TGCAGTGCTAGAGTTGTGACTAGCACAGATACGCAGTATTTT.

The chain carries TRBV6-4 and TRBJ1-1, with D perhaps TRBD1 (5 bases). The CDR3 is 13 amino acids. Germline loops: CDR1 MRHNA, CDR2 SNTAGT. V was clipped by 3 bases and J by 1 base, with 6 bases between them. The CDR3 protein is CASSEQGNTEAFF. CDR3 bases: TGTGCCAGCAGTGAGCAGGGGAACACTGAAGCTTTCTTT.

The CDR3 nucleotides are TGCAGTGCTAGCCTAGCGGGGGGCCACTCCTACGAGCAGTACTTC. As protein: CSASLAGGHSYEQYF. The genes are TRBV20-1 and TRBJ2-7; TRBD2 agrees at 11 bases. Per the germline V gene, CDR1 is DFQATT and CDR2 is SNEGSKA (reference sequence). This CDR3 region has 15 residues. J lost 0 bases, V lost 3 bases, and 4 bases had no gene match.

The genes are TRBV7-8 and TRBJ1-2; TRBD1 is a possible D gene (5 bases). The CDR3 is 17 amino acids. Trimming removed 1 base at V and 3 bases at J, with 18 bases between. CDR1 and CDR2 (germline): SGHVS, FQNEAQ. CDR3 residues: CASSLEPRQRAYYGYTF. For the CDR3, the DNA is TGTGCCAGCAGCTTAGAGCCCCGACAGCGAGCCTACTATGGCTACACCTTC. Combining the CDR3 with reference TRBV7-8 and TRBJ1-2 gives the whole variable domain GAGVSQSPRYKVAKRGQDVALRCDPISGHVSLFWYQQALGQGPEFLTYFQNEAQLDKSGLPSDRFFAERPEGSVSTLKIQRTQQEDSAVYLCASSLEPRQRAYYGYTFGSGTRLTVV.

The V gene is TRBV11-2, the J gene TRBJ1-1, with D unresolved. Trimming removed 7 bases at V and 4 bases at J, with 13 bases between. This CDR3 is 13 amino acids long. CDR1 and CDR2 from the germline V gene are SGHAT and FQNNGV. In DNA, the CDR3 is TGTGCCAGCAAGGAGCCCACGGGCACTGAAGCTTTCTTT. Its protein product is CASKEPTGTEAFF.

The V and J genes are TRBV7-2 and TRBJ1-1; 9 bases fit TRBD1. The CDR3 runs to 15 residues. Germline CDR1 SGHTA, CDR2 FQGNSA. With V trimmed by 4 bases and J by 1 base, 4 bases remained unmatched. CDR3 residues: CASSSKTGGNTEAFF. The CDR3 DNA is TGTGCCAGCAGCTCCAAGACAGGGGGGAACACTGAAGCTTTCTTT.

This chain connects TRBV6-2 or TRBV6-3 to TRBJ2-7; 8 nucleotides line up with TRBD1. Germline V CDR1 and CDR2: MNHEY, SVGEGT. Trimming at V came to 6 bases and at J to 4 bases, leaving 11 bases not matched to a gene. The CDR3 totals 15 residues. CDR3 protein: CASSTFGTGRYEQYF. The CDR3, as DNA: TGTGCCAGCAGCACCTTCGGGACAGGAAGATACGAGCAGTACTTC.

The V gene is TRBV6-5, the J gene TRBJ2-7, with TRBD2 matching 8 bases. This CDR3 has 13 residues. Germline assignment: CDR1 MNHEY and CDR2 SVGAGI. Unmatched junction bases numbered 4, after V lost 4 bases and J lost 5 bases. CDR3 sequence: CASSSSGGNEQYF. The CDR3 DNA reads as TGTGCCAGCAGTTCCTCGGGAGGGAACGAGCAGTACTTC.

This clonotype was seen a few times. The chain carries TRBV20-1 and TRBJ2-1, with D tentatively TRBD1 (6 bases). Per the germline V gene, CDR1 is DFQATT and CDR2 is SNEGSKA (reference sequence). The ends were cut back, 1 base at V and 9 bases at J, with 25 bases in the middle. The CDR3 runs to 17 residues. The CDR3 DNA is TGCAGTGCTAGAGCATTCAGGGGTAGGCCGGTTACAGGTGAGCAGTTCTTC. This codes for CSARAFRGRPVTGEQFF.

The chain links TRBV20-1 to TRBJ2-5, with D unresolved. V lost 5 bases and J lost 5, with 9 bases in between. CDR3 size: 11 residues. Germline CDR1 reads DFQATT; CDR2 reads SNEGSKA (reference sequence). For the CDR3, the DNA is TGCAGTGCTTTTGGCGCCGAGACCCAGTACTTC. This gives the protein CSAFGAETQYF.

The J gene is TRBJ2-2, the V gene TRBV7-9; D may be TRBD1 or TRBD2 (6 bases each). The CDR3 spans 15 residues. Germline V gene data show CDR1 as SEHNR and CDR2 as FQNEAQ (reference sequence). The ends were cut back, 3 bases at V and 2 bases at J, with 10 bases in the middle. The CDR3 coding sequence is TGTGCCAGCAGCTTGACGGGGGCCAACACCGGGGAGCTGTTTTTT. Amino acids: CASSLTGANTGELFF.

The chain joins TRBV10-2 to TRBJ2-2; maybe TRBD2 (6 bases). Trimming removed 4 bases from V and 4 bases from J, with 10 bases in between. Germline V CDR1 and CDR2: WSHSY, SAAADI. The CDR3 consists of 14 residues. CDR3 nucleotide sequence: TGCGCCAGCAGTGTTGGGGAGGTCACCGGGGAGCTGTTTTTT. This codes for CASSVGEVTGELFF.

This chain connects TRBV19 to TRBJ2-7, with 8 bases lining up with TRBD2. Germline loops: CDR1 LNHDA, CDR2 SQIVND (reference sequence). The CDR3 totals 15 residues. The trim removed 10 bases at V and 6 bases at J, leaving 17 bases unmatched. CDR3 amino acids: CATSTGGGSSLEQYF. CDR3 sequence (DNA): TGTGCCACCTCGACGGGAGGGGGAAGTAGTCTCGAGCAGTACTTC.

This chain connects TRBV28 to TRBJ2-7, with D hard to call. This CDR3 contains 13 residues. With 5 bases removed from V and 4 bases from J, the gap between germline ends came to 12 bases. Germline V lookup: CDR1 MDHEN, CDR2 SYDVKM. CDR3 in amino acids: CASSPSDGYEQYF. The CDR3 bases are TGTGCCAGCAGTCCCTCGGACGGGTACGAGCAGTACTTC.

The chain joins TRBV12-3 or TRBV12-4 to TRBJ1-2, with D perhaps matching TRBD1 (5 bases). CDR3 size: 13 residues. V shed 2 bases and J shed 6 bases, with 10 bases lying between them. CDR3 sequence reads: CASSLSQGDGYTF. The CDR3 region has the DNA TGTGCCAGCAGTTTAAGCCAGGGCGATGGCTACACCTTC.

V gene TRBV6-5 combines with J gene TRBJ1-1; D perhaps matches TRBD1 (5 bases). The germline CDR1 and CDR2 sequences are MNHEY and SVGAGI. This CDR3 contains 13 residues. Trimming removed 2 bases from V and 8 bases from J, with 12 bases in between. DNA for the CDR3: TGTGCCAGCAGTTACGGGGCACTAAAAGAAGCTTTCTTT. Translation gives CASSYGALKEAFF.

In its sample, this clonotype was seen a few times. This chain uses TRBV6-2 or TRBV6-3 with TRBJ1-6; unclear D gene. CDR1 is MNHEY, CDR2 SVGEGT, per germline. The length of the CDR3 is 13 residues. V was trimmed by 0 bases and J by 9 bases, leaving 6 bases between them. The CDR3: CASSYSPPSPLHF. CDR3 nucleotide sequence: TGTGCCAGCAGTTACTCGCCTCCTTCACCCCTCCACTTT.

The chain uses TRBV6-4 and TRBJ1-6; TRBD1 is a possible D gene (5 bases). The CDR3 is made up of 15 amino acids. V lost 8 bases and J lost 7, with 18 bases in between. The V gene's germline CDR1 is MRHNA and CDR2 SNTAGT. The CDR3 sequence: CASASKGGENSPLHF. The CDR3 DNA is TGTGCCAGCGCTTCTAAGGGAGGGGAGAATTCACCCCTCCACTTT.

In this sample, this clonotype turned up a few times. The chain recombines TRBV7-9 with TRBJ2-1; D tentatively fits TRBD1 or TRBD2 (6 bases each). V lost 1 base to trimming and J lost 5 bases, with 15 bases between them. The CDR3 extends over 16 amino acids. The germline CDR1 and CDR2 sequences are SEHNR and FQNEAQ (reference sequence). CDR3 amino acids: CASSLVPGGGNNEQFF. The DNA for the CDR3 is TGTGCCAGCAGCTTAGTACCCGGGGGCGGAAACAATGAGCAGTTCTTC.

The chain combines TRBV24-1 with TRBJ2-1, with 8 bases identical to TRBD2. Losses at the gene ends were 1 base for V and 7 bases for J; bases not matched to a gene: 5. Germline V lookup: CDR1 KGHDR, CDR2 SFDVKD. CDR3 length: 15 residues. CDR3 in amino acids: CATSDFGTRGNEQFF. The CDR3 DNA is TGTGCCACCAGTGATTTTGGGACTAGAGGGAATGAGCAGTTCTTC.

The rearrangement links TRBV6-2 or TRBV6-3 to TRBJ1-5; the D gene is possibly TRBD1 (6 bases). Germline lookup yields CDR1 MNHEY and CDR2 SVGEGT. This CDR3 comprises 16 residues. Between the trimmed V and J ends, which lost 4 bases and 6 bases, there was a span of 19 bases. The CDR3 reads CASSFEGGPRFQPQHF. The CDR3 coding sequence is TGTGCCAGCAGTTTTGAGGGGGGCCCACGATTTCAGCCCCAGCATTTT.

The V call is TRBV10-3, the J call TRBJ2-3; D perhaps matches TRBD2 (6 bases). Per the germline V gene, CDR1 is ENHRY and CDR2 is SYGVKD. The ends were cut back, 5 bases at V and 1 base at J, with 10 bases in the middle. This CDR3 region has 14 residues. This chain's CDR3 is CAISSGGGTDTQYF. In nucleotides, the CDR3 is TGTGCCATCAGTTCGGGCGGGGGCACAGATACGCAGTATTTT.

This clonotype has more than one count but fewer than ten. The chain employs TRBV24-1 and TRBJ2-1; TRBD1 aligns across 8 bases. The V segment lost 4 bases and the J segment 7 bases; nucleotides outside the gene matches: 8. This CDR3 has 15 amino acids. Germline V gene sequence: CDR1 KGHDR, CDR2 SFDVKD. The CDR3 reads CATSERQGMSNEQFF. CDR3 in DNA: TGTGCCACCAGTGAAAGACAGGGGATGTCGAATGAGCAGTTCTTC.

This sequence joins TRBV4-1 and TRBJ1-1; unclear D gene. This CDR3 contains 21 residues. Germline lookup yields CDR1 MGHRA and CDR2 YSYEKL. Trimming took 3 bases from V and 0 from J, leaving 29 bases between them. CDR3 sequence (DNA): TGCGCCAGCAGCCACCCGGTCGGCACATTTGGCAAAGATTTGGTGAACACTGAAGCTTTCTTT. Translating gives CASSHPVGTFGKDLVNTEAFF.

The J gene is TRBJ2-6, the V gene TRBV27; no definite D call. The CDR3 covers 15 residues. Trimming cost V 3 bases and J 4 bases, with 10 bases left between them. Germline lookup yields CDR1 MNHEY and CDR2 SMNVEV (reference sequence). CDR3 bases: TGTGCCAGCAGTTTTAGTGGGCCCGGGGCCAACGTCCTGACTTTC. It is translated as CASSFSGPGANVLTF.

This chain connects TRBV7-8 to TRBJ1-1, with D unclear. Germline V CDR1 and CDR2: SGHVS, FQNEAQ. The CDR3 sequence is 13 residues long. Between the trimmed V and J ends, which lost 6 bases and 5 bases, there was a span of 13 bases. CDR3 residues: CASRSQVRTEAFF. DNA of the CDR3: TGTGCCAGCAGAAGCCAGGTGAGGACTGAAGCTTTCTTT.

The table lists this clonotype with a few counts. The rearrangement uses TRBV15 and TRBJ2-5, with no clear D. Germline loops: CDR1 LNHNV, CDR2 YYDKDF (reference sequence). The CDR3 extends over 14 amino acids. V was clipped by 1 base and J by 1 base, with 7 bases between them. CDR3 DNA: TGTGCCACCAGCAGAGTTGGCACCCAAGAGACCCAGTACTTC. Amino acid sequence: CATSRVGTQETQYF.

This clonotype came up once. The chain links TRBV7-9 to TRBJ2-6; 7 nucleotides align to TRBD1. Germline V gene lookup returns CDR1 SEHNR and CDR2 FQNEAQ (reference sequence). The CDR3 is 16 residues long. The trim removed 1 base at V and 2 bases at J, leaving 2 bases unmatched. CDR3 amino acids: CASSLGQGAGANVLTF. DNA for the CDR3: TGTGCCAGCAGCTTAGGACAGGGAGCTGGGGCCAACGTCCTGACTTTC.

The chain is built from TRBV15 and TRBJ2-3, with 7 nucleotides matching TRBD2. V dropped 0 bases and J dropped 10; count of bases not matched to a gene: 7. The V gene's germline CDR1 is LNHNV and CDR2 YYDKDF (reference sequence). The CDR3 runs to 14 residues. CDR3 in DNA: TGTGCCACCAGCAGAGATCGTGGACTAGAGCCGCAGTATTTT. Translation: CATSRDRGLEPQYF.